Listed below are T cell receptor beta chains from one sample, sequenced in a study of cytomegalovirus exposure and HLA in healthy donors. Sequenced by immunoSEQ multiplex PCR; TCRdb stores in-frame clones only, minus some. This sample's clone table lists 40,000 to 60,000 clones. The sample was PBMCs. Receptor source: a man aged 35-49 years in good health and CMV-seropositive. Both conserved end residues are part of each CDR3. The D gene is left open where the match is weak.

d_call	cdr3_length	v_call	j_call	cdr3_aa	cdr3_nt
.	12	TRBV11-3	TRBJ1-1	CASSQPGGEAFF	TGTGCCAGCAGCCAGCCGGGTGGTGAAGCTTTCTTT
.	15	TRBV5-1	TRBJ1-5	CASSLAGRESQPQHF	TGCGCCAGCAGCTTGGCCGGGAGGGAGAGTCAGCCCCAGCATTTT
.	15	TRBV7-2	TRBJ2-6	CASSAKSSGANVLTF	TGTGCCAGCAGCGCGAAGAGCTCTGGGGCCAACGTCCTGACTTTC
TRBD1	11	TRBV20-1	TRBJ1-2	CSAETGNGYTF	TGCAGTGCTGAGACAGGGAATGGCTACACCTTC
.	15	TRBV4-3	TRBJ2-1	CASSQEQRRDNEQFF	TGCGCCAGCAGCCAAGAACAGCGGCGAGACAATGAGCAGTTCTTC
TRBD2	16	TRBV7-9	TRBJ2-5	CASSQQLAGLQETQYF	TGTGCCAGCAGCCAACAACTAGCGGGATTACAAGAGACCCAGTACTTC
.	14	TRBV11-2	TRBJ2-7	CASSLGGGDYEQYF	TGTGCCAGCAGCTTAGGAGGGGGGGACTACGAGCAGTACTTC
.	19	TRBV19	TRBJ1-5	CASSILEGVGAYSNQPQHF	TGTGCCAGTAGTATATTAGAGGGCGTGGGAGCATATAGCAATCAGCCCCAGCATTTT
TRBD1	15	TRBV28	TRBJ2-3	CASRPDRGQADTQYF	TGTGCCAGCAGACCCGACAGGGGCCAGGCAGATACGCAGTATTTT
TRBD2	16	TRBV7-3	TRBJ2-1	CASSALSSGGAYEQFF	TGTGCCAGCAGCGCCCTGTCTAGCGGGGGGGCCTATGAGCAGTTCTTC
TRBD2	15	TRBV14	TRBJ2-7	CASSLPGLGRTEQYF	TGTGCCAGCAGCCTACCGGGACTAGGGAGGACCGAGCAGTACTTC
TRBD2	15	TRBV25-1	TRBJ2-5	CASSYKREGWETQYF	TGTGCCAGCAGCTACAAGCGGGAGGGTTGGGAGACCCAGTACTTC
TRBD2	18	TRBV19	TRBJ2-3	CASSVRGLAGGSTDTQYF	TGTGCCAGTAGTGTTCGGGGACTAGCGGGAGGATCCACAGATACGCAGTATTTT
TRBD1	14	TRBV4-1	TRBJ1-1	CASSLDRGATEAFF	TGCGCCAGCAGCCTCGACAGGGGGGCCACTGAAGCTTTCTTT
.	16	TRBV9	TRBJ2-5	CASSVGGSGSVETQYF	TGCGCCAGCAGCGTAGGTGGTTCGGGGTCTGTGGAGACCCAGTACTTC
TRBD1	17	TRBV18	TRBJ1-1	CASSLPWRDRRNTEAFF	TGTGCCAGCTCACTCCCTTGGCGGGACAGGCGGAACACTGAAGCTTTCTTT
.	14	TRBV28	TRBJ2-7	CASSSQGGFDEQYF	TGTGCCAGCAGTTCACAGGGGGGGTTCGACGAGCAGTACTTC
TRBD1	15	TRBV18	TRBJ2-5	CASSHLPGTGTTQYF	TGTGCCAGCTCACACTTACCCGGGACAGGGACGACCCAGTACTTC
TRBD1	14	TRBV5-1	TRBJ2-5	CASSWDRERKTQYF	TGCGCCAGCAGCTGGGACAGGGAGAGGAAGACCCAGTACTTC
TRBD2	18	TRBV27	TRBJ2-1	CASERRGGRFTHIDEQFF	TGTGCCAGCGAGCGGCGGGGGGGCCGGTTTACCCATATCGATGAGCAGTTCTTC
.	12	TRBV19	TRBJ1-5	CASSGSNQPQHF	TGTGCCAGTAGTGGCAGCAATCAGCCCCAGCATTTT
.	13	TRBV7-2	TRBJ2-1	CASSTGTANEQFF	TGTGCCAGCAGCACCGGGACTGCAAATGAGCAGTTCTTC
.	12	TRBV23-1	TRBJ2-1	CAARHPGHEQFF	TGCGCCGCCAGACACCCTGGGCATGAGCAGTTCTTC
.	17	TRBV18	TRBJ2-5	CASSPPLRPDGVETQYF	TGTGCCAGCTCACCCCCCTTGCGGCCCGATGGTGTAGAGACCCAGTACTTC
.	14	TRBV7-9	TRBJ1-1	CASSLGREAVEAFF	TGTGCCAGCAGCTTAGGGCGGGAAGCCGTTGAAGCTTTCTTT
TRBD2	16	TRBV4-2	TRBJ2-7	CASSQGSGLASYEQYF	TGTGCCAGCAGCCAGGGCTCGGGACTAGCGAGTTACGAGCAGTACTTC
TRBD2	15	TRBV6-1	TRBJ2-7	CASTNGGGARYEQYF	TGTGCCAGCACCAATGGGGGAGGGGCAAGATACGAGCAGTACTTC
TRBD2	13	TRBV11-2	TRBJ2-7	CASTRPSGSEQYF	TGTGCCAGCACCCGCCCTAGCGGGAGCGAGCAGTACTTC
.	11	TRBV5-1	TRBJ1-2	CASRLENGYTF	TGCGCCAGCCGGCTGGAGAATGGCTACACCTTC
TRBD1	11	TRBV7-8	TRBJ1-2	CASSTGQGETF	TGTGCCAGCAGCACGGGACAGGGGGAAACCTTC
.	14	TRBV4-1	TRBJ2-3	CASSRGYGTDTQYF	TGCGCCAGCAGCCGAGGGTATGGCACAGATACGCAGTATTTT
TRBD2	17	TRBV5-1	TRBJ2-7	CASSHQLAGGGSYEQYF	TGCGCCAGCAGCCACCAACTAGCGGGAGGGGGCTCCTACGAGCAGTACTTC
.	12	TRBV5-1	TRBJ2-7	CASRWDFDEQYF	TGCGCCAGCAGATGGGACTTCGACGAGCAGTACTTC
TRBD1	19	TRBV18	TRBJ1-1	CASSPDSLGTGSFSTEAFF	TGTGCCAGCTCACCAGATTCCCTAGGGACAGGTAGCTTCTCGACTGAAGCTTTCTTT
.	11	TRBV28	TRBJ1-1	CASSLSRGTFF	TGTGCCAGCAGCCTCTCCCGGGGGACGTTCTTT
TRBD2	14	TRBV5-1	TRBJ2-1	CASSHTSGGNEQFF	TGCGCCAGCAGCCATACTAGCGGGGGCAATGAGCAGTTCTTC
TRBD2	13	TRBV7-2	TRBJ2-5	CASSSSGGSSQYF	TGTGCCAGCAGCTCAAGCGGGGGGTCGTCACAGTACTTC
TRBD1	13	TRBV5-6	TRBJ2-7	CASKGTGLYEQYF	TGTGCCAGCAAAGGGACAGGGTTATACGAGCAGTACTTC
TRBD2	14	TRBV6-1	TRBJ2-3	CASSWREGSDTQYF	TGTGCCAGCAGTTGGCGGGAGGGATCAGATACGCAGTATTTT
.	15	TRBV6-4	TRBJ2-2	CASSDGLEGTGELFF	TGTGCCAGCAGTGACGGCCTAGAGGGCACCGGGGAGCTGTTTTTT
TRBD2	17	TRBV5-8	TRBJ2-1	CASSLDYGTSRRNEQFF	TGTGCCAGCAGCTTGGATTACGGGACTAGCAGGAGAAATGAGCAGTTCTTC
TRBD2	17	TRBV5-6	TRBJ2-1	CASSFGASGNVYNEQFF	TGTGCCAGCAGCTTCGGGGCTAGCGGGAATGTCTACAATGAGCAGTTCTTC
TRBD1	13	TRBV7-9	TRBJ1-1	CASSLDRGTEAFF	TGTGCCAGCAGTTTGGACAGGGGCACTGAAGCTTTCTTT
TRBD1	13	TRBV9	TRBJ1-2	CASSVEGAYGYTF	TGTGCCAGCAGCGTAGAGGGGGCATATGGCTACACCTTC
.	16	TRBV28	TRBJ2-4	CASSPRLKLAKNIQYF	TGTGCCAGCAGTCCTCGACTCAAACTAGCCAAAAACATTCAGTACTTC
TRBD2	13	TRBV7-9	TRBJ2-7	CASSTTSGYEQYF	TGTGCCAGCAGCACGACTAGCGGCTACGAGCAGTACTTC
.	12	TRBV7-2	TRBJ2-7	CASSLESYEQYF	TGTGCCAGCAGCTTAGAATCGTACGAGCAGTACTTC
TRBD1	15	TRBV9	TRBJ2-1	CASSVAGQGTNEQFF	TGTGCCAGCAGCGTAGCGGGACAGGGTACTAATGAGCAGTTCTTC
.	11	TRBV30	TRBJ2-5	CAWNKQETQYF	TGTGCCTGGAACAAACAAGAGACCCAGTACTTC
.	17	TRBV9	TRBJ2-2	CASSVSSGHANTGELFF	TGTGCCAGCAGCGTAAGTTCCGGACACGCCAACACCGGGGAGCTGTTTTTT
.	15	TRBV30	TRBJ1-2	CAWSSTLTGSSGYTF	TGTGCCTGGAGCTCAACCCTTACAGGCTCCTCTGGCTACACCTTC
TRBD1	17	TRBV18	TRBJ2-1	CASSPPVDGTGVNEQFF	TGTGCCAGCTCACCACCGGTGGACGGGACAGGGGTCAATGAGCAGTTCTTC
.	13	TRBV28	TRBJ1-4	CASSLGGDEKLFF	TGTGCCAGCAGTTTAGGAGGGGATGAAAAACTGTTTTTT
.	17	TRBV7-8	TRBJ2-7	CASSFTFLAAKGYEQYF	TGTGCCAGCAGCTTTACCTTTCTGGCGGCGAAGGGGTACGAGCAGTACTTC